This TCR beta chain was recovered during a study of CD8 T cells in ankylosing spondylitis. Study-level results: Reportedly, significant enrichment of disease-linked clones occurred in matched ankylosing spondylitis synovial fluid. Researchers report that disease-linked clones proved CD8+ and relatively rare in peripheral blood. Blood from ankylosing spondylitis patients appeared to carry a characteristic eight-variant TCR beta motif.

Construction of TCR beta libraries was performed using quantitative 5'-RACE with molecular barcodes. TCRdb re-analysed the 5' RACE reads in MiXCR, keeping a single row per CDR3 protein. This table has 200,000 to 300,000 distinct CDR3 sequences, approximately 24% appearing once. This CDR3 is built from 15 residues. Germline V lookup: CDR1 SQVTM, CDR2 ANQGSEA. Remarks on this clonotype: Its target is unknown.

The chain is built from TRBV29-1 and TRBJ2-1; perhaps TRBD1 as D (5 bases). The TCR sequence derives from a male donor with ankylosing spondylitis or in good health (not recorded which). Sequencing used blood, either unsorted or a sorted T cell fraction (not recorded which). The CDR3 sequence is CAAAFDWGPYNEQFF. The CDR3 DNA reads as TGCGCAGCCGCCTTCGACTGGGGCCCCTACAATGAGCAGTTCTTC.